Below, 5 T cell receptor beta chains from the same sample are listed, as sequenced in a study of cytomegalovirus exposure and HLA in healthy donors. The PCR used 60 Vbeta and 13 Jbeta primers. TCRdb's copy holds only in-frame clones and misses some; the assay was immunoSEQ multiplex PCR. The table shows 75,000 to 95,000 clones, with more than 80% occurring only once. The sequenced sample consisted of PBMCs. The receptor source for this set is a man aged 18 to 35 in good health and CMV-seronegative.

The chain couples TRBV6-6 to TRBJ2-1; a possible D gene is TRBD2 (7 bases). V lost 6 bases, J lost 5 bases, and 20 bases lay in between. Germline V CDR1 and CDR2: MNHNY, SVGAGI (reference sequence). The length of the CDR3 is 16 residues. Written as DNA, the CDR3 is TGTGCCAGCAGGGTTTGGGGGCAGGGACTACACAATGAGCAGTTCTTC. Residues: CASRVWGQGLHNEQFF.

The V call is TRBV7-8, the J call TRBJ2-2, with D perhaps matching TRBD2 (7 bases). The CDR3 length is 15 residues. CDR1 is SGHVS and CDR2 is FQNEAQ in the germline V gene. Trimming left V 6 bases short and J 4 bases short, with 15 bases between. The CDR3 protein is CASRPWGGRTGELFF. CDR3 DNA: TGTGCCAGCAGACCCTGGGGGGGGCGCACCGGGGAGCTGTTTTTT. The whole variable domain, remainder taken from reference TRBV7-8 and TRBJ2-2, is GAGVSQSPRYKVAKRGQDVALRCDPISGHVSLFWYQQALGQGPEFLTYFQNEAQLDKSGLPSDRFFAERPEGSVSTLKIQRTQQEDSAVYLCASRPWGGRTGELFFGEGSRLTVL.

The chain joins TRBV7-9 to TRBJ1-1; unclear D gene. CDR3 length: 14 amino acids. V was clipped by 7 bases and J by 0 bases, with 12 bases between them. Germline CDR1 SEHNR, CDR2 FQNEAQ (reference sequence). CDR3 DNA: TGTGCCAGCACCGAAGTCCTAATGAACACTGAAGCTTTCTTT. Protein: CASTEVLMNTEAFF.

The CDR3 DNA follows: TGTGCCAGCAGCTTCGGGGGTTTGTTGGCTGAAGCTTTCTTT. The encoded protein is CASSFGGLLAEAFF. The rearrangement links TRBV5-4 to TRBJ1-1; D is perhaps TRBD1 (5 bases). Germline V gene data show CDR1 as SGHNT and CDR2 as YYREEE (reference sequence). The V end lost 2 bases, the J end lost 6 bases, and 14 bases lay between the germline ends. The CDR3 has 14 amino acids. Looking up the rest from reference TRBV5-4 and TRBJ1-1 gives the full variable domain: ETGVTQSPTHLIKTRGQQVTLRCSSQSGHNTVSWYQQALGQGPQFIFQYYREEENGRGNFPPRFSGLQFPNYSSELNVNALELDDSALYLCASSFGGLLAEAFFGQGTRLTVV.

The CDR3 loop is CASSLKVAGDEQFF. The CDR3 nucleotides read TGTGCCAGCAGCTTAAAGGTTGCGGGAGACGAGCAGTTCTTC. The chain uses TRBV7-3 and TRBJ2-1; 7 bases align to TRBD2. The CDR3 has 14 amino acids. V shed 1 base, J shed 10 bases, and the junction held 7 bases outside the gene matches. The germline V gene encodes CDR1 SGHTA and CDR2 FQGTGA. Drawing the rest from reference TRBV7-3 and TRBJ2-1, the complete variable domain is GAGVSQTPSNKVTEKGKYVELRCDPISGHTALYWYRQSLGQGPEFLIYFQGTGAADDSGLPNDRFFAVRPEGSVSTLKIQRTERGDSAVYLCASSLKVAGDEQFFGPGTRLTVL.